This T cell receptor beta chain was recovered during a study of control samples from healthy donors and cancer patients. CDR1 and CDR2 from the germline V gene are MGHRA and YSYEKL. The CDR3 has 16 residues. V gave up 2 bases and J gave up 7 bases; unmatched junction bases: 7. Libraries were prepared by immunoSEQ multiplex PCR; TCRdb keeps only in-frame clonotypes and omits some of them. The sample contains around 89,000 clones, around 80% of which appear only once. The chain combines TRBV4-1 with TRBJ1-5; 11 bases are a match to TRBD1. The material sequenced was blood. The sequence came from a woman aged 60-75 years in good health. The CDR3 sequence is CASSQSPGTGGQPQHF. The CDR3 nucleotides are TGCGCCAGCAGCCAATCACCCGGGACAGGGGGGCAGCCCCAGCATTTT.